This T cell receptor (beta chain) appears in the sequencing data of a study of blood T cell repertoires in COVID-19. Study information: COVID-19 samples collected from the United States, Italy and Spain covered acute and convalescent phases.

The CDR3 covers 19 residues. The ends lost 5 bases at V and 8 bases at J; junction bases unmatched: 26. The germline V gene has CDR1 SGHVT and CDR2 SQSDAQ. The repertoire was sequenced with immunoSEQ multiplex PCR; TCRdb's copy has only in-frame clones and lacks some. Among 80,000 to 100,000 clones listed, over 85% were seen once. The sequenced sample was peripheral blood. This clonotype originated in a human donor with COVID-19, enrolled during active disease. The donor label of this sample is uncertain. The rearrangement links TRBV7-4 to TRBJ1-2; 7 nucleotides align to TRBD1. The CDR3 coding sequence is TGTGCCAGCAGCCCACCAATTGGGTCTAAAGACAGGGACGTGGGGGGCTACACCTTC. It translates to CASSPPIGSKDRDVGGYTF.